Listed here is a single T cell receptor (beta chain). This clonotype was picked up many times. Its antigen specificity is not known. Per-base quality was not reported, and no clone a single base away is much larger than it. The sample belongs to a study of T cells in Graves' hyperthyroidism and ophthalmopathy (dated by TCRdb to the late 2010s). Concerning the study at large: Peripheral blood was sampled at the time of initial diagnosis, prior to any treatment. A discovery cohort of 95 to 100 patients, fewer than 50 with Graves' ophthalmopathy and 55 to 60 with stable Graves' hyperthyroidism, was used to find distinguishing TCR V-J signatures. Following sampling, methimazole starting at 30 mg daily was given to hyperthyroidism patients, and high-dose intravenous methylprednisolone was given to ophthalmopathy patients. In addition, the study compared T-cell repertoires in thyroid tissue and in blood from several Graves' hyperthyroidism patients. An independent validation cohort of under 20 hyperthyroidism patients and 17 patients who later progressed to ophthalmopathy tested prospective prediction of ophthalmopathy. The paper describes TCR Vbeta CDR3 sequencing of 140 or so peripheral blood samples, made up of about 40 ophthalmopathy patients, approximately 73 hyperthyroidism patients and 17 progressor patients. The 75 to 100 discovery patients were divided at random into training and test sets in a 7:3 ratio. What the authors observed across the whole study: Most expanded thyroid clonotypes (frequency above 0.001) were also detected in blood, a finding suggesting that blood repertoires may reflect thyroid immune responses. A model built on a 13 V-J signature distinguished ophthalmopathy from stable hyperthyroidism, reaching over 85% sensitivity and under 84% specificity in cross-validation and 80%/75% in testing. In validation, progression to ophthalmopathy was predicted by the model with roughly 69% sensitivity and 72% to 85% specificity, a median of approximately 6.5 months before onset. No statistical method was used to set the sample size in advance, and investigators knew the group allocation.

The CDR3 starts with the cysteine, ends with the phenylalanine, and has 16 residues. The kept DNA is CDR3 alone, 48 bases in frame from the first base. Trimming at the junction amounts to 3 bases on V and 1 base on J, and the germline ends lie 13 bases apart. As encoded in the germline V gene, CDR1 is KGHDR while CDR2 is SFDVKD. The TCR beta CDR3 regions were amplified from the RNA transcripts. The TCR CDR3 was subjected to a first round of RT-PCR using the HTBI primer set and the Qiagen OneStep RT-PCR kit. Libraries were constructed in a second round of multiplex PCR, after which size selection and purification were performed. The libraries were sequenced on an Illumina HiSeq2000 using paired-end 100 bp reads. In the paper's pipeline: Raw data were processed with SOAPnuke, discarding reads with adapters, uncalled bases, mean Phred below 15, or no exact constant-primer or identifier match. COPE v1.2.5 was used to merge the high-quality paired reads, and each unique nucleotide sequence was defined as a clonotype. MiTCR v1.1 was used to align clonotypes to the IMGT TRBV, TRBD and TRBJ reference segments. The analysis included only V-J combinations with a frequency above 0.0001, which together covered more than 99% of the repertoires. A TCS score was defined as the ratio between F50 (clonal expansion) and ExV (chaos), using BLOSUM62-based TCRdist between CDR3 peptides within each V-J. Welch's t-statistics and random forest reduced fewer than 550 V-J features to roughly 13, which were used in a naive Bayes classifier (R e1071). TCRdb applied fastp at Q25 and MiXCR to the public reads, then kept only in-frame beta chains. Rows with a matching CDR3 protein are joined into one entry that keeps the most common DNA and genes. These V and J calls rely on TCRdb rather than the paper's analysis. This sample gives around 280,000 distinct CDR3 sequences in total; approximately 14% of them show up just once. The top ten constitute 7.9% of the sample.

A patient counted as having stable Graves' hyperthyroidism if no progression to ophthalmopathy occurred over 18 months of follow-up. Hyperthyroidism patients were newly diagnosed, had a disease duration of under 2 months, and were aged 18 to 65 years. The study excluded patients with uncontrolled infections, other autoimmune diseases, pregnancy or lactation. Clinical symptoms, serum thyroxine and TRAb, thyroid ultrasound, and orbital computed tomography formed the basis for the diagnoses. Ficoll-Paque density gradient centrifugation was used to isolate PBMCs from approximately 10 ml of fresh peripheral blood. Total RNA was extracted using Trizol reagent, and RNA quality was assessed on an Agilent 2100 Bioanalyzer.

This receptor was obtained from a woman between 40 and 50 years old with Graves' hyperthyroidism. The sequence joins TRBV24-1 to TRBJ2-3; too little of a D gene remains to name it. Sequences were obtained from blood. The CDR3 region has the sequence CATSDPGRFGTDTQYF. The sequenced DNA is TGTGCCACCAGTGATCCCGGCCGGTTTGGCACAGATACGCAGTATTTT.